This section outlines one TCR beta chain sequence together with its context. Its antigen remains unknown. The sample originates from a study of T cell responses to AZD1222 COVID-19 vaccine. General study points: Repertoires were collected only later (after the peak T cell response had occurred).

TCRdb keeps only in-frame clones here, not all; method: immunoSEQ multiplex PCR. The sample has 100,000 to 150,000 clones; around 89% are singletons. Losses at the gene ends were 5 bases for V and 7 bases for J; bases not matched to a gene: 10. Germline assignment: CDR1 SGHAT and CDR2 FQNNGV. This CDR3 comprises 15 residues. The input for sequencing was peripheral blood, taken on day 0 of AZD1222 vaccination. The TCR was taken from an adult in good health. V usage is TRBV11-2 and J usage is TRBJ2-2, with 7 positions matching TRBD1. CDR3 sequence (DNA): TGTGCCAGCAGCCTTAACAGGGGTGGAGGCGGGGAGCTGTTTTTT. Amino acids: CASSLNRGGGGELFF.